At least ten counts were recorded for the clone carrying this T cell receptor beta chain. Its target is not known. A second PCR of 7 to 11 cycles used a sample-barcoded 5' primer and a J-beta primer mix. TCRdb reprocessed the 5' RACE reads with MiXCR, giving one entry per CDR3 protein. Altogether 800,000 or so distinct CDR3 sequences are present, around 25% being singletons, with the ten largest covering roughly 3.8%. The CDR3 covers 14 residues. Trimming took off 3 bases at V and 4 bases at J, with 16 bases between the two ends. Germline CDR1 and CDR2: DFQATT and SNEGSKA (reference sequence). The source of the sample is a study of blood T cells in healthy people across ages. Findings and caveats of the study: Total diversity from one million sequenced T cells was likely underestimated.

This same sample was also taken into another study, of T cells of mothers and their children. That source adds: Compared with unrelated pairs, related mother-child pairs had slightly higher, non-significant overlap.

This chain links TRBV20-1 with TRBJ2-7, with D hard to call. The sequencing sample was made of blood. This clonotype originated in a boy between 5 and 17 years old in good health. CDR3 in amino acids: CSARGAAGPYEQYF. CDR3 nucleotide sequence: TGCAGTGCTAGGGGCGCGGCAGGCCCTTACGAGCAGTACTTC.